This T cell receptor (beta chain) was found in a study of neoadjuvant anti-PD-1 for oral cavity cancer (dated by TCRdb to about 2021). Some background on the complete study: Patients mostly received three to four biweekly doses of nivolumab at 3 mg/kg before curative-intent surgical resection. For patients who did not progress, a fourth nivolumab dose was given around day 43, followed by definitive surgical resection on days 50-56. Patients with complete response, partial response or stable disease by RECIST 1.1 were defined as responders, whereas patients with progression were defined as non-responders. There were 12 to 13 patients in the parent correlative cohort, and the response rate was roughly 33%.

Results and caveats for the whole study, not just this receptor: Only a few patients per response group were included in the TCR analyses, and larger cohorts for validation were called for by the authors. Greater tumor shrinkage was correlated with larger post-treatment sizes of preexisting intratumoral clones, suggesting that expansion of preexisting clones contributed to response. Higher pretreatment blood Treg/Th17 ratios correlated with higher pretreatment blood TCRbeta clonality and lower post-treatment tumor TCRbeta clonality.

For survey sequencing, tumor libraries mostly used approximately 5 ug of input genomic DNA, with two replicates for each sample. The immunoSEQ hsTCRbeta kit was used to prepare TCRbeta libraries, following the manufacturer's instructions. The completed libraries were mixed into a single pool at 3 nM, then sequenced with an Illumina NovaSeq 6000 S4 flow cell. The original pipeline was this. The immunoSEQ Analyzer was used for raw data preprocessing and quality control. The analysis was restricted to productive rearrangements, with each unique CDR3 amino acid sequence defining a clonotype. Repertoire clonality was estimated as the Gini-Simpson index, which was calculated using the R package tcR. Student's t test was used to compare Gini indices, and Pearson correlation was used to assess associations with tumor size change. TCRdb took over this immuneACCESS table, retaining in-frame rearrangements with V and J assigned. Such tables are incomplete; in checked studies, under half of the missing clones stem from an unresolved V gene, and the remainder is unexplained. Clone size and the V and J calls come from that table; the DNA yielded D and trimming. Across this sample there are around 15,000 clones, with approximately 40% seen only once. Approximately 43% of the sample rests with the top ten.

The sample's time point label is to be understood as: after neoadjuvant nivolumab, at surgical resection. None of the patients had received prior systemic or radiation treatment, and all were newly diagnosed with stage II-IVA oral cavity squamous cell carcinoma. The cohort was made up of patients with locally advanced, HPV-negative oral cavity squamous cell carcinoma. The samples were drawn from a longitudinal correlative study tied to a single-arm phase II trial testing neoadjuvant nivolumab in oral cavity squamous cell carcinoma. Genomic DNA-based TCRbeta sequencing was performed on subject-matched pre- and post-treatment PBMCs and tumors from three responders and three non-responders. Genomic DNA was isolated from tumor tissue using the Maxwell RSC DNA from Tissue kit. V was cut back by 9 bases and J by 0 bases, leaving a gap of 15 bases between them. The germline V gene (reference sequence) supplies CDR1 LNHNV and CDR2 YYDKDF. From the cysteine through the phenylalanine, the CDR3 covers 15 amino acids. Left in the record is the CDR3 DNA by itself, 45 bases read in frame from the first base.

Remarks on this clone: What this receptor recognizes is not known. Base qualities are not recorded, but no much larger clone differs from it by a single base.

This material consisted of tumor tissue, taken after nivolumab (anti-PD-1) treatment. This chain joins TRBV15 to TRBJ1-5; the best D guess is TRBD1, with 5 bases matching. This TCR was sampled from a person between 40 and 85 years old with oral cavity squamous cell carcinoma. The sequenced DNA is TGTGCCACATCGACCGGGACGTATAGCAATCAGCCCCAGCATTTT. It is translated as CATSTGTYSNQPQHF.